This T cell receptor beta chain was identified in a study of OX40 agonist ivuxolimab in advanced cancers. As for the study in general: It was ivuxolimab, an agonistic anti-OX40 (CD134) antibody, that patients were treated with. Therapy given before enrollment (anti-PD-1, anti-PD-L1 or anti-CTLA-4) was allowed, and under 45% had some. Study-level points and caveats: Averaged across samples, CD8+ T cells carried more expanded clones than CD4+ did.

A word on this clone: Antigen unknown.

Trimming pared 4 bases from V and 4 bases from J, leaving 6 bases between. CDR3 length equals 12 residues. CDR1 and CDR2 (germline): SEHNR, FQNEAQ (reference sequence). Using immunoSEQ multiplex PCR, the repertoire was profiled, and TCRdb retains in-frame clones only, with some absent. The table includes about 47,000 clones, 75% to 85% detected once. Excluded were patients having autoimmune disease history or systemic immunosuppression. The clonotype was recovered from an adult with an advanced solid tumor such as melanoma, head and neck, liver or kidney cancer. The chain uses TRBV7-9 and TRBJ2-3; D ambiguous. The source was CD4+ or CD8+ T cells sorted from blood, collected in a trial of the OX40 agonist ivuxolimab. The CDR3 sequence: CASSSQSDTQYF. In DNA, the CDR3 is TGTGCCAGCAGCTCCCAATCAGATACGCAGTATTTT. The entire variable domain, with the rest obtained from reference TRBV7-9 and TRBJ2-3, is as follows: DTGVSQNPRHKITKRGQNVTFRCDPISEHNRLYWYRQTLGQGPEFLTYFQNEAQLEKSRLLSDRFSAERPKGSFSTLEIQRTEQGDSAMYLCASSSQSDTQYFGPGTRLTVL.